The clone carrying this T cell receptor beta chain was detected only a few times. No antigen is known for it. The draw of peripheral blood yielded ten milliliters from each donor. Researchers report isolating at least 6.5 million PBMCs per sample. With a J-beta primer mix and a sample-barcoded 5' primer, a second PCR ran about 7 to 11 cycles. CDR3-containing paired-end reads numbered at least 3 million in each sample. TCRdb called the 5' RACE reads again in MiXCR, with one record for every CDR3 protein. The data show roughly 1,800,000 distinct CDR3 sequences, with roughly 49% seen just once and 2.1% held by the top ten. Trimming took 4 bases from V and 4 from J; bases not matched to a gene: 8. CDR1 is SGHRS, CDR2 YFSETQ, per germline. The CDR3 runs to 15 residues. This entry is derived from a study of blood T cells in healthy people across ages. Study observations and caveats: PBMCs were not sorted, which prevented a conclusive comparison of naive versus antigen-experienced cells.

The sequenced material came from blood. The TCR sequence derives from a woman aged 40 to 50 in good health. The rearrangement joins TRBV5-1 to TRBJ2-5, with TRBD2 matching 9 bases. DNA of the CDR3: TGCGCCAGCAGCCCCCGATTTAGCGGGGGAGAGACCCAGTACTTC. Translating it yields CASSPRFSGGETQYF.